The 22 T cell receptor beta chains reported below all come from one sample, sequenced in a study of T cells in Graves' hyperthyroidism and ophthalmopathy. Amplified TCR beta CDR3 regions came from RNA transcripts. HTBI primers were used for first-round RT-PCR of the TCR CDR3. MiXCR, applied by TCRdb to the multiplex PCR reads, yields one record per CDR3 protein. This sample yields roughly 750,000 distinct CDR3 sequences, of which around 17% are seen a single time; roughly 8% belongs to the top ten. The specimen was blood. The receptors were sampled from a man between 18 and 35 years old with Graves' hyperthyroidism.

The V call is TRBV18, the J call TRBJ2-7, with 9 bases identical to TRBD2. V lost 6 bases to trimming and J lost 4 bases; unmatched junction nucleotides: 10. The CDR3 sequence is 15 residues long. The germline gives CDR1 KGHSH, CDR2 LQKENI. CDR3 in amino acids: CASSPWSSGRYEQYF. The CDR3 nucleotides are TGTGCCAGCTCCCCCTGGAGTAGCGGGAGATACGAGCAGTACTTC.

This clonotype has only a few counts. The rearrangement links TRBV28 to TRBJ2-7; 8 nucleotides align to TRBD1. Trimming removed 3 bases from V and 5 bases from J; junction bases left unmatched: 3. Germline V gene data show CDR1 as MDHEN and CDR2 as SYDVKM. The length of the CDR3 is 13 residues. The CDR3 DNA sequence: TGTGCCAGCAGTTTTGGACAGGGTAACGAGCAGTACTTC. Amino acids: CASSFGQGNEQYF. Full variable domain (outside the CDR3, taken from reference TRBV28 and TRBJ2-7): DVKVTQSSRYLVKRTGEKVFLECVQDMDHENMFWYRQDPGLGLRLIYFSYDVKMKEKGDIPEGYSVSREKKERFSLILESASTNQTSMYLCASSFGQGNEQYFGPGTRLTVT.

The rearrangement links TRBV5-1 to TRBJ2-7; D gene unclear. V was shortened by 1 base and J by 5 bases, with 10 bases between the two germline ends. There are 13 residues in the CDR3. Looked up from germline, CDR1 is SGHRS and CDR2 is YFSETQ. CDR3 bases: TGCGCCAGCAGCTTGAGCTTTTCTGACGAGCAGTACTTC. Its protein is CASSLSFSDEQYF.

Ten or more counts support this clonotype. V gene TRBV28 combines with J gene TRBJ1-5, with a tentative D call TRBD1 (5 bases). Germline CDR1 and CDR2: MDHEN and SYDVKM. CDR3 length: 14 amino acids. The V end lost 3 bases, the J end lost 3 bases, and 9 bases lay between the germline ends. The CDR3 bases are TGTGCCAGCAGTTTGGACATATTCAATCAGCCCCAGCATTTT. This gives the protein CASSLDIFNQPQHF.

Ten or more counts support this clonotype. The chain uses TRBV5-5 and TRBJ2-1; TRBD2 matches at 15 bases. Germline V CDR1 and CDR2: SGHKS, YYEKEE (reference sequence). The CDR3 length is 17 residues. Trimming removed 2 bases from V and 1 base from J; junction bases left unmatched: 1. The CDR3 protein is CASSFGLAGGSYNEQFF. CDR3 nucleotide sequence: TGTGCCAGCAGCTTCGGACTAGCGGGAGGGTCCTACAATGAGCAGTTCTTC. The whole variable domain, filled in from reference TRBV5-5 and TRBJ2-1, reads DAGVTQSPTHLIKTRGQQVTLRCSPISGHKSVSWYQQVLGQGPQFIFQYYEKEERGRGNFPDRFSARQFPNYSSELNVNALLLGDSALYLCASSFGLAGGSYNEQFFGPGTRLTVL.

This chain joins TRBV15 and TRBJ2-5; D not resolved. This CDR3 has 14 residues. Looked up from germline, CDR1 is LNHNV and CDR2 is YYDKDF (reference sequence). The germline V and J ends were trimmed by 2 bases and 1 base, with 8 bases remaining between them. The CDR3 DNA is TGTGCCACCAGCAGAACCTCAGGCCAAGAGACCCAGTACTTC. Its protein is CATSRTSGQETQYF.

The table lists this clonotype with many counts. The chain couples TRBV27 to TRBJ2-1; 9 bases are a match to TRBD2. In germline, CDR1 is MNHEY, CDR2 SMNVEV (reference sequence). The CDR3 has 15 residues. The V and J ends lost 0 bases and 7 bases, in that order; junction bases with no gene match: 4. CDR3 loop: CASSLSSGSGNEQFF. The CDR3 nucleotides read TGTGCCAGCAGTTTATCTAGCGGGAGCGGGAATGAGCAGTTCTTC.

At least ten counts were recorded for this clonotype. The rearrangement links TRBV7-2 to TRBJ2-1, with TRBD1 identical over 7 bases. Trimming cost V 6 bases and J 12 bases; bases outside gene matches: 11. The CDR3 totals 13 residues. Germline V gene sequence: CDR1 SGHTA, CDR2 FQGNSA. CDR3 DNA: TGTGCCAGCAGTCGGGACAGCCAAGAACGGCAGTTCTTC. Translation: CASSRDSQERQFF.

This clonotype was recorded at least ten times. The chain combines TRBV11-2 with TRBJ2-3; 9 bases line up with TRBD2. Germline trimming cut 2 bases from V and 4 bases from J; bases unmatched to any gene: 4. Germline CDR1 SGHAT, CDR2 FQNNGV. This CDR3 comprises 15 residues. The CDR3 is CASSLNAGGADTQYF. The CDR3 DNA is TGTGCCAGCAGCTTAAACGCGGGAGGGGCAGATACGCAGTATTTT.

This clonotype was seen repeatedly, ten times or more. The V gene is TRBV11-1, the J gene TRBJ2-5, with 7 bases matching TRBD1. With V trimmed by 5 bases and J by 3 bases, 6 bases remained unmatched. The CDR3 has 14 residues. CDR1 is SGHAT and CDR2 is FQDESV in the germline V gene (reference sequence). The CDR3 nucleotides are TGTGCCAGCAGCCCGGGACAGCACAAAGAGACCCAGTACTTC. Translating gives CASSPGQHKETQYF.

The chain is built from TRBV29-1 and TRBJ2-1; D is unresolved. This CDR3 has 13 amino acids. Germline loops: CDR1 SQVTM, CDR2 ANQGSEA. The V and J ends lost 7 bases and 3 bases respectively, with 13 bases between them. The CDR3 DNA sequence: TGCAGCGCCCTCCCCCAAAACTACAATGAGCAGTTCTTC. Amino acids: CSALPQNYNEQFF.

This clonotype was detected only a few times. The chain links TRBV10-1 to TRBJ1-1; D gene ambiguous. The CDR3 totals 14 residues. Germline assignment: CDR1 WNHNN and CDR2 SYGVQD (reference sequence). V lost 0 bases and J 5 bases, leaving 10 bases between the germline ends. CDR3 sequence reads: CASSESSLWTEAFF. The CDR3 nucleotides read TGCGCCAGCAGTGAGTCGAGTTTGTGGACTGAAGCTTTCTTT.

Notes on this clonotype: A much larger clone differs from this one at a single base, so this may be a read error. The CDR3, as DNA: TGTGTCAGCAGTTTCCTCGGGCGCCCCTACGAGCAGTACTTC. It encodes CVSSFLGRPYEQYF. This chain connects TRBV6-2 or TRBV6-3 to TRBJ2-7; D is uncertain. Germline CDR1 MNHEY, CDR2 SVGEGT. The CDR3 totals 14 residues.

This clonotype was recorded a few times. V is TRBV19 and J is TRBJ2-7, with D maybe TRBD2 (6 bases). Between the trimmed V and J ends, which lost 5 bases and 3 bases, there was a span of 17 bases. This CDR3 has 15 amino acids. In germline, CDR1 is LNHDA, CDR2 SQIVND (reference sequence). In nucleotides, the CDR3 is TGTGCCAGTAGTCTACTCGGGGGTATCAACTACGAGCAGTACTTC. Amino acid sequence: CASSLLGGINYEQYF.

In this sample, this clonotype turned up many times. The V gene is TRBV20-1, the J gene TRBJ2-1, with 13 bases that match TRBD2. This CDR3 is 14 amino acids long. Germline CDR1 is DFQATT and CDR2 is SNEGSKA (reference sequence). V lost 5 bases to trimming and J lost 2 bases; unmatched junction nucleotides: 0. The CDR3 region is CSAGTSGAYNEQFF. The CDR3 coding sequence is TGCAGTGCTGGGACTAGCGGGGCCTACAATGAGCAGTTCTTC.

This clonotype occurred a few times. This rearrangement joins TRBV7-9 to TRBJ2-2, with D tentatively TRBD1 (6 bases). Per germline, CDR1 SEHNR and CDR2 FQNEAQ (reference sequence). The CDR3 sequence is 15 residues long. Trimming stripped 5 bases from V and 6 bases from J, with 16 bases between. The CDR3 spells CASSRYGQLSGELFF. Written as DNA, the CDR3 is TGTGCCAGCAGCCGTTATGGACAGCTCTCCGGGGAGCTGTTTTTT. Supplemented by reference TRBV7-9 and TRBJ2-2, the full variable domain reads DTGVSQNPRHKITKRGQNVTFRCDPISEHNRLYWYRQTLGQGPEFLTYFQNEAQLEKSRLLSDRFSAERPKGSFSTLEIQRTEQGDSAMYLCASSRYGQLSGELFFGEGSRLTVL.

The rearrangement uses TRBV9 and TRBJ2-1, with 8 bases fitting TRBD2. Germline values: CDR1 SGDLS, CDR2 YYNGEE. The CDR3 consists of 16 residues. The junction had 6 bases not matched to a gene; V was cut back by 0 bases and J by 4 bases. CDR3 nucleotide sequence: TGTGCCAGCAGCGTAGCTAGCACTAGCGGATACAATGAGCAGTTCTTC. Protein: CASSVASTSGYNEQFF.

The chain recombines TRBV5-1 with TRBJ2-5; TRBD1 matches at 8 bases. The CDR3 loop spans 16 amino acids. CDR1 is SGHRS, CDR2 YFSETQ, per germline. J was trimmed by 3 bases and V by 3 bases; bases with no gene match: 10. CDR3 sequence (DNA): TGCGCCAGCAGCTCCGGACAGGGTGTTAAAAAAGAGACCCAGTACTTC. Protein sequence: CASSSGQGVKKETQYF.

This chain links TRBV6-2 or TRBV6-3 with TRBJ2-1, with 7 bases lining up with TRBD2. The CDR3 extends over 15 amino acids. J was trimmed by 5 bases and V by 7 bases; bases with no gene match: 11. Germline V gene sequence: CDR1 MNHEY, CDR2 SVGEGT. The CDR3 sequence: CASTLGGDFDNEQFF. The CDR3 coding sequence is TGTGCCAGCACCCTGGGGGGGGACTTTGACAATGAGCAGTTCTTC.

This clonotype occurred many times. The rearrangement uses TRBV28 and TRBJ1-5, with D perhaps TRBD1 (6 bases). Trimming took off 2 bases at V and 7 bases at J, with 9 bases between the two ends. Germline V CDR1 and CDR2: MDHEN, SYDVKM. The CDR3 runs 13 residues. CDR3 region: CASSLTQGQPQHF. CDR3 coding DNA: TGTGCCAGCAGTTTAACACAGGGCCAGCCCCAGCATTTT.

A few counts support this clonotype. This chain uses TRBV10-3 with TRBJ2-3; 10 bases fit TRBD2. Germline loops: CDR1 ENHRY, CDR2 SYGVKD. With 7 bases clipped from V and 2 bases from J, the junction kept 3 bases outside the gene matches. The CDR3 contains 14 residues. This chain's CDR3 is CAITGTSDTDTQYF. As DNA, the CDR3 is TGTGCCATCACCGGGACTAGCGACACAGATACGCAGTATTTT.

This clonotype has at least ten counts. This sequence joins TRBV28 and TRBJ2-1, with 10 nucleotides matching TRBD1. The CDR3 spans 18 residues. V dropped 1 base and J dropped 1; count of bases not matched to a gene: 7. Germline V gene lookup returns CDR1 MDHEN and CDR2 SYDVKM. CDR3: CASSLFWTGGKSYNEQFF. The CDR3 DNA reads TGTGCCAGCAGTTTATTTTGGACAGGGGGAAAATCCTACAATGAGCAGTTCTTC. Complete variable domain (other parts from reference TRBV28 and TRBJ2-1): DVKVTQSSRYLVKRTGEKVFLECVQDMDHENMFWYRQDPGLGLRLIYFSYDVKMKEKGDIPEGYSVSREKKERFSLILESASTNQTSMYLCASSLFWTGGKSYNEQFFGPGTRLTVL.